A selection of T cell receptor beta chains follows, all from one sample in a study of T cells after yellow fever vaccination. TCRdb re-derived calls from the 5' RACE reads in MiXCR, one entry per CDR3 protein. This sample has more than 300,000 distinct CDR3 sequences, with around 4.5% found just once. Source: PBMCs, taken 15 days after the yellow fever booster vaccination. These receptors were obtained from a young man who received the YFV17D yellow fever vaccine. CDR3s include the opening cysteine and the closing phenylalanine or tryptophan. D genes are given only for firm matches. Not all rows give a size; the values are once, few, many and, for expanded clones, a class.

few	-	TRBV4-1	TRBJ2-5	17	CASSQDEVVQGQETQYF	TGCGCCAGCAGCCAAGATGAGGTCGTCCAGGGTCAAGAGACCCAGTACTTC
few	TRBD2	TRBV29-1	TRBJ2-2	15	CSVVSGGRDTGELFF	TGCAGCGTTGTTAGCGGGGGACGGGACACCGGGGAGCTGTTTTTT
-	-	TRBV20-1	TRBJ2-1	15	CSAMRTSRSYNEQFF	TGCAGTGCTATGAGGACATCCCGCTCCTACAATGAGCAGTTCTTC
many	-	TRBV20-1	TRBJ1-5	13	CSATYGTNQPQHF	TGCAGTGCTACATACGGGACAAATCAGCCCCAGCATTTT
few	-	TRBV4-3	TRBJ1-2	16	CASSQDEASANYGYTF	TGCGCCAGCAGCCAAGACGAGGCCAGCGCTAACTATGGCTACACCTTC
-	TRBD1	TRBV18	TRBJ1-2	16	CASSPLRDRENYGYTF	TGTGCCAGCTCACCATTGAGGGACAGGGAAAACTATGGCTACACCTTC
few	-	TRBV10-3	TRBJ2-2	12	CAIRRNTGELFF	TGTGCCATCAGAAGGAACACCGGGGAGCTGTTTTTT
few	TRBD1	TRBV10-3	TRBJ2-7	14	CAILGQGLTYEQYF	TGTGCCATCCTTGGACAGGGGCTGACCTACGAGCAGTACTTC
many	-	TRBV20-1	TRBJ2-7	14	CSARDPGVLYEQYF	TGCAGTGCTAGAGATCCCGGGGTCCTATACGAGCAGTACTTC
-	-	TRBV2	TRBJ1-2	13	CASSEGSRSGYTF	TGTGCCAGCAGCGAGGGATCTCGCTCCGGCTACACCTTC
many	TRBD1	TRBV7-2	TRBJ1-3	16	CASSEDRGLPGNTIYF	TGTGCCAGCAGCGAGGACAGGGGATTACCGGGAAACACCATATATTTT
few	-	TRBV5-1	TRBJ1-4	14	CASSQNDRGEKLFF	TGCGCCAGCAGCCAAAACGACCGAGGGGAAAAACTGTTTTTT
-	-	TRBV14	TRBJ2-7	15	CASSQDLGDSYEQYF	TGTGCCAGCAGCCAAGATCTGGGGGATTCCTACGAGCAGTACTTC
many	TRBD1	TRBV2	TRBJ1-5	14	CASSQTGHNQPQHF	TGTGCCAGCAGTCAGACAGGGCACAATCAGCCCCAGCATTTT
many	TRBD2	TRBV4-2	TRBJ2-5	16	CASSQNPGLALETQYF	TGTGCCAGCAGCCAAAACCCGGGACTAGCCCTAGAGACCCAGTACTTC
-	-	TRBV12-3/TRBV12-4	TRBJ2-1	18	CASSYDDPIGTHYNEQFF	TGTGCCAGCAGTTATGATGACCCTATAGGGACCCATTACAATGAGCAGTTCTTC
few	-	TRBV7-2	TRBJ1-2	17	CASSLLTGLYQGYGYTF	TGTGCCAGCAGCTTACTTACGGGACTCTATCAGGGCTATGGCTACACCTTC
few	TRBD1	TRBV7-2	TRBJ2-1	15	CASSSRGRGKNEQFF	TGTGCCAGCAGCTCCAGGGGGCGCGGGAAAAATGAGCAGTTCTTC
many	TRBD2	TRBV20-1	TRBJ2-2	14	CSARSSGDTGELFF	TGCAGTGCTAGAAGTAGCGGGGACACCGGGGAGCTGTTTTTT
many	-	TRBV20-1	TRBJ2-1	14	CSGLGDVSYNEQFF	TGCAGTGGGCTGGGGGATGTCTCCTACAATGAGCAGTTCTTC
many	-	TRBV20-1	TRBJ1-3	14	CSARDPRSGNTIYF	TGCAGTGCTAGAGATCCGCGCTCTGGAAACACCATATATTTT
few	TRBD1	TRBV7-2	TRBJ2-5	14	CASSKRQGDETQYF	TGTGCCAGCAGCAAAAGACAGGGGGACGAGACCCAGTACTTC
many	-	TRBV6-6	TRBJ1-5	16	CASSTGASYSNQPQHF	TGTGCCAGCAGTACGGGGGCGTCATATAGCAATCAGCCCCAGCATTTT
few	-	TRBV7-3	TRBJ2-3	14	CASSPSMSTDTQYF	TGTGCCAGCAGCCCTTCGATGAGCACAGATACGCAGTATTTT
-	-	TRBV6-5	TRBJ1-2	13	CASSYAVTGGYTF	TGTGCCAGCAGTTACGCGGTAACGGGCGGCTACACCTTC
many	TRBD1	TRBV5-6	TRBJ1-2	17	CASSPSPGQARAYGYTF	TGTGCCAGCAGCCCCTCACCGGGACAGGCTAGAGCCTATGGCTACACCTTC
-	-	TRBV3-1	TRBJ2-4	14	CASSQGVGANIQYF	TGTGCCAGCAGCCAAGGTGTGGGGGCGAACATTCAGTACTTC
many	-	TRBV5-1	TRBJ1-1	12	CASGRGNTEAFF	TGCGCCAGCGGGCGGGGAAACACTGAAGCTTTCTTT
few	-	TRBV4-3	TRBJ1-5	13	CASSPGDQQPQHF	TGCGCCAGCAGCCCTGGGGACCAGCAGCCCCAGCATTTT
many	-	TRBV4-2	TRBJ2-3	15	CASSQGGGPADTQYF	TGTGCCAGCAGCCAAGGTGGGGGCCCCGCAGATACGCAGTATTTT
many	-	TRBV12-3/TRBV12-4	TRBJ2-3	11	CASSSADTQYF	TGTGCCAGCAGTTCCGCAGATACGCAGTATTTT
-	-	TRBV5-4	TRBJ1-1	13	CASSYSQGFEAFF	TGTGCCAGCAGCTACAGTCAGGGGTTTGAAGCTTTCTTT
many	TRBD2	TRBV7-2	TRBJ2-1	15	CASSLELAGGHEQFF	TGTGCCAGCAGCTTAGAACTAGCGGGGGGGCATGAGCAGTTCTTC
many	-	TRBV29-1	TRBJ1-1	8	CSGGQAFF	TGCAGCGGGGGGCAAGCTTTCTTT
few	TRBD1	TRBV15	TRBJ2-2	18	CATSRARDRGSDTGELFF	TGTGCCACCAGCAGGGCTCGGGACAGGGGGTCGGACACCGGGGAGCTGTTTTTT
many	-	TRBV6-5	TRBJ1-1	15	CASSYSWGQNTEAFF	TGTGCCAGCAGTTACTCGTGGGGGCAGAACACTGAAGCTTTCTTT
many	-	TRBV4-2	TRBJ2-1	14	CASRVSGDINEQFF	TGTGCCAGCCGCGTCTCGGGGGATATCAATGAGCAGTTCTTC
many	TRBD2	TRBV7-9	TRBJ2-5	16	CASSFRTSGRGETQYF	TGTGCCAGCAGCTTCCGGACTAGCGGAAGAGGGGAGACCCAGTACTTC
few	TRBD2	TRBV29-1	TRBJ2-1	14	CSVGRLAGDNEQFF	TGCAGCGTTGGTAGACTAGCGGGGGATAATGAGCAGTTCTTC
-	TRBD1	TRBV10-3	TRBJ1-4	15	CAVGGRQGGGEKLFF	TGTGCCGTCGGGGGACGACAGGGTGGTGGTGAAAAACTGTTTTTT
few	TRBD1	TRBV12-3/TRBV12-4	TRBJ2-5	18	CASSPGRDRGHPRGTQYF	TGTGCCAGCAGTCCCGGGCGGGACAGGGGGCACCCCCGGGGGACCCAGTACTTC
few	TRBD2	TRBV19	TRBJ2-3	17	CASSGLAGFRGTDTQYF	TGTGCCAGTAGTGGACTAGCGGGTTTCCGTGGCACAGATACGCAGTATTTT
few	-	TRBV6-8	TRBJ2-3	14	CASIHGGSTDTQYF	TGTGCCAGCATCCATGGGGGCTCCACAGATACGCAGTATTTT
many	-	TRBV6-5	TRBJ1-2	13	CASSPDSSYGYTF	TGTGCCAGCAGTCCCGACAGCTCCTATGGCTACACCTTC
many	-	TRBV20-1	TRBJ1-3	14	CSARDFNSGNTIYF	TGCAGTGCCCGGGACTTCAACTCTGGAAACACCATATATTTT
many	-	TRBV5-6	TRBJ2-5	14	CASSSGPFQETQYF	TGTGCCAGCAGCTCCGGACCCTTCCAAGAGACCCAGTACTTC
few	TRBD2	TRBV5-6	TRBJ2-5	17	CASSLNGAGGPEETQYF	TGTGCCAGCAGCTTGAACGGGGCGGGGGGGCCCGAAGAGACCCAGTACTTC
many	TRBD1	TRBV12-3/TRBV12-4	TRBJ1-5	14	CASSRQGAGQPQHF	TGTGCCAGCAGCAGACAGGGGGCAGGTCAGCCCCAGCATTTT
-	TRBD1	TRBV19	TRBJ2-1	15	CASSFNRDRVNEQFF	TGTGCCAGTAGTTTCAACCGGGACAGGGTCAATGAGCAGTTCTTC
few	-	TRBV4-1	TRBJ1-5	13	CASGGVENQPQHF	TGCGCCAGCGGGGGGGTGGAAAATCAGCCCCAGCATTTT
-	TRBD1	TRBV5-1	TRBJ1-6	16	CASSLATGQQNSPLHF	TGCGCCAGCAGCTTGGCCACGGGACAGCAAAATTCACCCCTCCACTTT